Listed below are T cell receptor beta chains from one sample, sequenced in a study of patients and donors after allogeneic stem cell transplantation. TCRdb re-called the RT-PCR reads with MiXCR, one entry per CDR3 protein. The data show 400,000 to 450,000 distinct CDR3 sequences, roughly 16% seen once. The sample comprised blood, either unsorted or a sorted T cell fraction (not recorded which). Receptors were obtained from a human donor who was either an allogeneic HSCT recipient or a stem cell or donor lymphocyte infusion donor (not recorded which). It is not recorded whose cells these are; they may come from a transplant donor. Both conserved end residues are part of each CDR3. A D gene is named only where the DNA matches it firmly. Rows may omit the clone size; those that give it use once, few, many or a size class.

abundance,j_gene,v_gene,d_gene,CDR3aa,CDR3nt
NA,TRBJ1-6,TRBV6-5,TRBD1,CASSYQGAGSPLHF,TGTGCCAGCAGTTACCAGGGGGCAGGCTCACCCCTCCACTTT
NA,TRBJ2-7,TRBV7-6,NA,CASSLAGTDGSYEQYF,TGTGCCAGCAGCTTAGCAGGGACCGATGGCTCCTACGAGCAGTACTTC
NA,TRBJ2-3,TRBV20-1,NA,CSARDFELRQHSTDTQYF,TGCAGTGCTAGAGATTTTGAGCTCCGGCAGCATAGCACAGATACGCAGTATTTT
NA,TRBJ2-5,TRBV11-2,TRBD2,CASSRAGTSGRRETQYF,TGTGCCAGCAGCCGAGCTGGGACTAGCGGGAGACGGGAGACCCAGTACTTC
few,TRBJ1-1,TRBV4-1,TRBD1,CASSPLGTGKMQAFF,TGCGCCAGCAGCCCTCTCGGGACAGGGAAGATGCAGGCTTTCTTT
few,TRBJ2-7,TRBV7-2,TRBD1,CASSSYRGSSYEQYF,TGTGCCAGCAGCTCCTACAGGGGGAGCTCCTACGAGCAGTACTTC
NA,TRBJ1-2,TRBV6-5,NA,CASSPHMGGYTF,TGTGCCAGCAGTCCCCATATGGGGGGCTACACCTTC
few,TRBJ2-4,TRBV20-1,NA,CSATQGSKNIQYF,TGCAGTGCTACGCAGGGGTCCAAAAACATTCAGTACTTC
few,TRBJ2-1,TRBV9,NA,CASSVGAESYNEQFF,TGTGCCAGCAGCGTAGGGGCGGAGTCCTACAATGAGCAGTTCTTC
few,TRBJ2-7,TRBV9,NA,CASSVRDEGYEQYF,TGTGCCAGCAGCGTCCGGGACGAGGGGTACGAGCAGTACTTC
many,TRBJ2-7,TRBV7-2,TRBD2,CASSFGLAGELHF,TGTGCCAGCAGTTTTGGACTAGCGGGAGAGTTGCACTTC
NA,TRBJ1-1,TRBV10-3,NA,CAISETGQAFF,TGTGCCATCAGTGAAACTGGGCAAGCTTTCTTT
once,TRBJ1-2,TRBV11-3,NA,CASSLRDGGYTF,TGTGCCAGCAGCTTAAGGGACGGTGGCTACACCTTC
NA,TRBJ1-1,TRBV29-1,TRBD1,CSARTGGYTEAFF,TGCAGCGCCCGCACAGGGGGATACACTGAAGCTTTCTTT
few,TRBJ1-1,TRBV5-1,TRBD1,CASSSTTTGGTEAFF,TGCGCCAGCAGCTCCACGACGACAGGGGGCACTGAAGCTTTCTTT
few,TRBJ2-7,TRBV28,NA,CASSSPGTSYEQYF,TGTGCCAGCAGTTCCCCTGGCACCTCCTACGAGCAGTACTTC
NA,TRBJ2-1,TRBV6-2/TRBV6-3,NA,CASSRTIEQFF,TGTGCCAGCAGTCGGACCATTGAGCAGTTCTTC
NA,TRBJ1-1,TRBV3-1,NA,CASSQRPTSGAFF,TGTGCCAGCAGCCAACGCCCCACTTCGGGAGCTTTCTTT
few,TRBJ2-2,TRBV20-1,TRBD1,CSARRPRQGKIPNPGELFF,TGCAGTGCTAGAAGGCCCAGACAGGGAAAAATTCCCAACCCCGGGGAGCTGTTTTTT
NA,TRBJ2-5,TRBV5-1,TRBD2,CASTKTLAGGIQETQYF,TGCGCCAGCACCAAAACCCTAGCGGGAGGGATCCAAGAGACCCAGTACTTC
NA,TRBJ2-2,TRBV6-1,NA,CASSDMFRDKAGELFF,TGTGCCAGCAGTGATATGTTCAGGGACAAGGCCGGGGAGCTGTTTTTT
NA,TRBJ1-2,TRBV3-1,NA,CASSQGVQGRNYGYTF,TGTGCCAGCAGCCAAGGGGTTCAGGGCCGGAACTATGGCTACACCTTC
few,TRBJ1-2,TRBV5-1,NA,CASSLGQSNYGYTF,TGCGCCAGCAGCTTGGGACAGTCTAACTATGGCTACACCTTC
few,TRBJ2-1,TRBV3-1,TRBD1,CASSQEDRVYNEQFF,TGTGCCAGCAGCCAGGAGGACAGGGTCTACAATGAGCAGTTCTTC
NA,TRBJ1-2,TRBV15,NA,CATSRDLGDGYTF,TGTGCCACCAGCAGAGATCTGGGGGACGGCTACACCTTC
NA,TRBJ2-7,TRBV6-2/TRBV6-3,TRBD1,CASSYPRTGNFYEQYF,TGTGCCAGCAGTTACCCCCGGACAGGAAATTTCTACGAGCAGTACTTC
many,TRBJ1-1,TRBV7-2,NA,CASSLGSMNTEAFF,TGTGCCAGCAGCTTAGGCAGTATGAACACTGAAGCTTTCTTT
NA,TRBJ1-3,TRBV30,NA,CAWVLTDSGNTIYF,TGTGCCTGGGTCTTGACGGACTCTGGAAACACCATATATTTT
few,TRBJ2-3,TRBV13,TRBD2,CASSLDWREKPADTQYF,TGTGCCAGCAGCTTAGATTGGCGGGAGAAGCCGGCGGATACGCAGTATTTT
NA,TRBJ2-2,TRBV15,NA,CATSSHTQGPLTGELFF,TGTGCCACCAGCAGCCACACTCAGGGACCCCTCACCGGGGAGCTGTTTTTT
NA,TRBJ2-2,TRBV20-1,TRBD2,CSASRGGTDTGELFF,TGCAGTGCTAGCCGGGGAGGGACGGACACCGGGGAGCTGTTTTTT